This T cell receptor (beta chain) was documented in a study of response to subunit inactivated influenza vaccine. Each CDR3 protein is one row after TCRdb ran MiXCR on the RT-PCR reads. The table includes just under 550,000 distinct CDR3 sequences, roughly 25% detected once. Germline CDR1 SGHTA, CDR2 FQGNSA. V lost 7 bases and J 3 bases, leaving 15 bases between the germline ends. The CDR3 loop spans 14 amino acids. These sequences were also reported in another study, on T cells expressing NK-cell markers. As that study records: UMIs were included in TCR beta cDNA generated by 5'RACE template switching. Seven of the eight sequenced donors were HCMV-seropositive; one was seronegative.

This rearrangement joins TRBV7-2 to TRBJ1-2; D gene unclear. This clonotype originated in a middle-aged man who received an inactivated influenza vaccine. The sample consisted of CD4+ T cells sorted from PBMCs, taken 12 days after vaccination. The CDR3 bases are TGTGCCAGCACCCCCCCGGACGGCTACTATGGCTACACCTTC. Amino acid sequence: CASTPPDGYYGYTF.